The entry below gives a single TCR beta chain sequence along with its context. Profiled with immunoSEQ multiplex PCR; TCRdb holds only in-frame clones, not every one. The profile shows about 110,000 clones, approximately 90% of them singletons. This record comes from a study of T cell changes during pregnancy in multiple sclerosis. The CDR3 spans 13 residues. Germline values: CDR1 LNHDA, CDR2 SQIVND (reference sequence). The ends were cut back, 0 bases at V and 8 bases at J, with 10 bases in the middle. This material consisted of peripheral blood, taken after pregnancy. V and J are TRBV19 and TRBJ1-2; D not resolved. The sequence was collected from a female donor with multiple sclerosis, enrolled in a pregnancy study. CDR3 bases: TGTGCCAGTAGTATAGATTTGGAGGAGGGCTACACCTTC. Encoded protein: CASSIDLEEGYTF.